Each of the 22 T cell receptor beta chains below was sequenced from the same sample in a study of blood T cell repertoires in COVID-19 (dated by TCRdb to the early 2020s). The library relied on the immunoSEQ multiplex PCR assay. This is the immuneACCESS table as TCRdb keeps it, with only in-frame sequences that have V and J called. A part of the clones is gone; compared with another copy, unresolved V genes explain less than half, and the rest is unexplained. For this sample there are roughly 140,000 clones; 60% to 85% appear just once. The ten largest clones capture approximately 8% of the sample. The sequenced material came from peripheral blood. All receptors derive from a middle-aged man with active or convalescent COVID-19.

The chain uses TRBV19 and TRBJ2-7, with 9 bases aligning to TRBD2. This CDR3 region has 14 residues. The junction had 10 bases not matched to a gene; V was cut back by 8 bases and J by 5 bases. Germline CDR1 LNHDA, CDR2 SQIVND (reference sequence). CDR3 sequence reads: CASSPLAGSDEQYF. The DNA of the CDR3 is TGTGCCAGTTCCCCCCTAGCGGGAAGCGACGAGCAGTACTTC.

The CDR3, as DNA: TGCAGTGCTAGAGGTAACCTACAGCAGTTCTTC. Protein: CSARGNLQQFF. The rearrangement links TRBV20-1 to TRBJ2-1; D is unclear. The CDR3 length is 11 residues. Germline values: CDR1 DFQATT, CDR2 SNEGSKA (reference sequence). Deletions cut 1 base from V and 11 bases from J, with 9 bases between.

This sequence joins TRBV5-1 and TRBJ2-5; 9 bases match TRBD2. CDR1 SGHRS and CDR2 YFSETQ come from the germline V gene. Trimming at V came to 4 bases and at J to 4 bases, leaving 11 bases not matched to a gene. This CDR3 is built from 16 residues. The CDR3 nucleotides read TGCGCCAGCAGCCCGGGGGGAATAGCGGGAGTAGAGACCCAGTACTTC. As protein: CASSPGGIAGVETQYF.

The chain carries TRBV28 and TRBJ2-7; D is ambiguous. Germline CDR1 reads MDHEN; CDR2 reads SYDVKM. The CDR3 spans 14 residues. V gave up 7 bases and J gave up 2 bases, with 15 bases separating them. CDR3 coding DNA: TGTGCCAGCACCGAGCCGGGTTCCCCCTACGAGCAGTACTTC. As protein: CASTEPGSPYEQYF. The full variable domain, with the rest looked up from reference TRBV28 and TRBJ2-7, is DVKVTQSSRYLVKRTGEKVFLECVQDMDHENMFWYRQDPGLGLRLIYFSYDVKMKEKGDIPEGYSVSREKKERFSLILESASTNQTSMYLCASTEPGSPYEQYFGPGTRLTVT.

This sequence joins TRBV28 and TRBJ2-7, with D tentatively TRBD1 (5 bases). Germline V CDR1 and CDR2: MDHEN, SYDVKM. Trimming took off 3 bases at V and 6 bases at J, with 9 bases between the two ends. CDR3 length equals 12 residues. The CDR3 here is CASSFSRVEQYF. CDR3 coding DNA: TGTGCCAGCAGTTTCTCCAGGGTCGAGCAGTACTTC. Filled out from reference TRBV28 and TRBJ2-7, the complete variable domain reads DVKVTQSSRYLVKRTGEKVFLECVQDMDHENMFWYRQDPGLGLRLIYFSYDVKMKEKGDIPEGYSVSREKKERFSLILESASTNQTSMYLCASSFSRVEQYFGPGTRLTVT.

This clone has ten or more counts. The chain recombines TRBV6-5 with TRBJ2-7; 12 bases fit TRBD2. Germline loops: CDR1 MNHEY, CDR2 SVGAGI. V lost 0 bases to trimming and J lost 7 bases; unmatched junction nucleotides: 4. The CDR3 has 15 amino acids. The CDR3 DNA reads as TGTGCCAGCAGTTACTCGCCTAGCGGGAGGGCAGAGCAGTACTTC. Translating it yields CASSYSPSGRAEQYF.

The chain employs TRBV9 and TRBJ2-2, with 10 bases fitting TRBD2. V dropped 4 bases and J dropped 6; count of bases not matched to a gene: 3. The germline V gene has CDR1 SGDLS and CDR2 YYNGEE. This CDR3 has 14 residues. In DNA, the CDR3 is TGTGCCAGCAGCCTAGCGGGAGACGCCGGGGAGCTGTTTTTT. It specifies CASSLAGDAGELFF.

This clone came up a few times. The V gene is TRBV19, the J gene TRBJ1-5; D possibly corresponds to TRBD1 (6 bases). This CDR3 has 14 amino acids. Germline V CDR1 and CDR2: LNHDA, SQIVND (reference sequence). Trimming shortened V by 5 bases and J by 7 bases, and 15 bases separated the two germline ends. CDR3 in DNA: TGTGCCAGTAGTCTTCCGGGGGGCGTACAGCCCCAGCATTTT. Protein sequence: CASSLPGGVQPQHF.

The V and J genes are TRBV27 and TRBJ2-1; TRBD2 is a possible D gene (6 bases). This CDR3 has 12 amino acids. Trimming left V 5 bases short and J 9 bases short, with 11 bases between. Germline V lookup: CDR1 MNHEY, CDR2 SMNVEV (reference sequence). Written as DNA, the CDR3 is TGTGCCAGCAGTCGGAGGGGCAGTGAGCAGTTCTTC. Residues: CASSRRGSEQFF.

This clone was observed once. The J gene is TRBJ2-1, the V gene TRBV11-2; 13 bases match TRBD2. The CDR3 is 14 residues long. J lost 8 bases, V lost 4 bases, and 2 bases had no gene match. Germline CDR1 SGHAT, CDR2 FQNNGV. The CDR3 DNA sequence: TGTGCCAGCAGCTCAGGACTAGCGGGAGATGAGCAGTTCTTC. It yields the protein CASSSGLAGDEQFF.

This chain connects TRBV7-2 to TRBJ2-1; possible D gene TRBD2, 5 bases. The CDR3 consists of 11 residues. Trimming took 5 bases from V and 8 from J, leaving 7 bases between them. CDR1 is SGHTA and CDR2 is FQGNSA in the germline V gene. The CDR3 DNA follows: TGTGCCAGCAGCCCACTAGATGAGCAGTTCTTC. Its protein is CASSPLDEQFF.

The sample holds one count of this clone. The V call is TRBV5-1, the J call TRBJ2-3, with TRBD1 as a possible D gene (6 bases). The germline V and J ends were trimmed by 3 bases and 3 bases, with 8 bases remaining between them. Germline CDR1 is SGHRS and CDR2 is YFSETQ. This CDR3 region has 13 residues. This chain's CDR3 is CASSSDSTDTQYF. The CDR3 coding sequence is TGCGCCAGCAGCTCGGACAGTACAGATACGCAGTATTTT.

A few counts support this clone. The chain joins TRBV11-2 to TRBJ2-3; D call uncertain. The ends were cut back, 3 bases at V and 0 bases at J, with 4 bases in the middle. The CDR3 has 13 residues. Germline V gene data show CDR1 as SGHAT and CDR2 as FQNNGV. CDR3 coding DNA: TGTGCCAGCAGCTTCCGTAGCACAGATACGCAGTATTTT. It is translated as CASSFRSTDTQYF. Using reference TRBV11-2 and TRBJ2-3 for the parts outside the CDR3, the full variable domain is EAGVAQSPRYKIIEKRQSVAFWCNPISGHATLYWYQQILGQGPKLLIQFQNNGVVDDSQLPKDRFSAERLKGVDSTLKIQPAKLEDSAVYLCASSFRSTDTQYFGPGTRLTVL.

This sequence joins TRBV19 and TRBJ2-2; 12 bases fit TRBD2. Germline-derived CDR1 and CDR2 are LNHDA and SQIVND (reference sequence). CDR3 size: 16 residues. V dropped 7 bases and J dropped 6; count of bases not matched to a gene: 9. Here the CDR3 reads CASTLRLAGDPGELFF. The CDR3 nucleotides are TGTGCCAGTACCCTACGACTAGCGGGAGACCCCGGGGAGCTGTTTTTT.

V is TRBV15 and J is TRBJ2-3; 9 nucleotides agree with TRBD2. V shed 1 base, J shed 8 bases, and the junction held 10 bases outside the gene matches. Germline V gene lookup returns CDR1 LNHNV and CDR2 YYDKDF (reference sequence). The CDR3 sequence is 16 residues long. The CDR3: CATSRGKEREEGTQYF. In nucleotides, the CDR3 is TGTGCCACCAGCAGAGGAAAAGAGCGGGAGGAAGGTACGCAGTATTTT.

The chain carries TRBV7-8 and TRBJ1-5; maybe TRBD1 (5 bases). There are 14 residues in the CDR3. The germline CDR1 and CDR2 sequences are SGHVS and FQNEAQ. V was shortened by 5 bases and J by 6 bases, with 14 bases between the two germline ends. In nucleotides, the CDR3 is TGTGCCAGCAGCCCCCCAGGGTGGGCTCAGCCCCAGCATTTT. Translation: CASSPPGWAQPQHF.

The V call is TRBV12-2, the J call TRBJ1-2; the tabulated D call, TRBD1, remains unverified against the DNA. TRBV12-2 is an annotated pseudogene. The CDR3 runs to 16 residues. In DNA, the CDR3 is TGTGCAAGTCGCTTAGGGCCCCGGGACAGGGGGTTTGGCTACACCTTC. As protein: CASRLGPRDRGFGYTF.

The chain carries TRBV5-1 and TRBJ2-2; 8 positions match TRBD2. The CDR3 length is 14 residues. Unmatched junction bases numbered 4, after V lost 4 bases and J lost 5 bases. Germline V CDR1 and CDR2: SGHRS, YFSETQ. CDR3 sequence (DNA): TGCGCCAGCAGCGATAGCGGGACGACCGGGGAGCTGTTTTTT. This sequence encodes CASSDSGTTGELFF.

V usage is TRBV18 and J usage is TRBJ2-3; 9 nucleotides agree with TRBD2. The CDR3 consists of 16 residues. Germline lookup yields CDR1 KGHSH and CDR2 LQKENI. V was pared by 3 bases and J by 2 bases, with 6 bases of the junction left unmatched. CDR3 DNA sequence: TGTGCCAGCTCACCGTTCGCGGGAGGGGACACAGATACGCAGTATTTT. This gives the protein CASSPFAGGDTDTQYF.

The chain couples TRBV9 to TRBJ2-3, with D tentatively TRBD2 (5 bases). The V gene lost 0 bases and the J gene lost 6 bases, with 17 bases spanning the gap. The germline gives CDR1 SGDLS, CDR2 YYNGEE. This CDR3 region has 16 residues. The CDR3 bases are TGTGCCAGCAGCGTAGGGGTCGGGATTTTTTTGGATACGCAGTATTTT. This translates into CASSVGVGIFLDTQYF. The entire variable domain, with the rest obtained from reference TRBV9 and TRBJ2-3, is as follows: DSGVTQTPKHLITATGQRVTLRCSPRSGDLSVYWYQQSLDQGLQFLIQYYNGEERAKGNILERFSAQQFPDLHSELNLSSLELGDSALYFCASSVGVGIFLDTQYFGPGTRLTVL.

This sequence joins TRBV9 and TRBJ1-5; TRBD1 is a possible D gene (6 bases). Germline CDR1 reads SGDLS; CDR2 reads YYNGEE. V was shortened by 2 bases and J by 3 bases, with 12 bases between the two germline ends. CDR3 size: 15 residues. The CDR3 protein is CASSVSGQLNQPQHF. As DNA, the CDR3 is TGTGCCAGCAGCGTGAGCGGACAGCTCAATCAGCCCCAGCATTTT.

J is TRBJ2-7 and V is TRBV5-4; 7 bases map to TRBD1. Per germline, CDR1 SGHNT and CDR2 YYREEE (reference sequence). The CDR3 runs to 15 residues. V shed 5 bases and J 4 bases; nucleotides not matched to a gene: 12. Here the CDR3 reads CASRPGTDRNYEQYF. CDR3 DNA sequence: TGTGCCAGCAGGCCCGGGACAGACAGGAATTACGAGCAGTACTTC.